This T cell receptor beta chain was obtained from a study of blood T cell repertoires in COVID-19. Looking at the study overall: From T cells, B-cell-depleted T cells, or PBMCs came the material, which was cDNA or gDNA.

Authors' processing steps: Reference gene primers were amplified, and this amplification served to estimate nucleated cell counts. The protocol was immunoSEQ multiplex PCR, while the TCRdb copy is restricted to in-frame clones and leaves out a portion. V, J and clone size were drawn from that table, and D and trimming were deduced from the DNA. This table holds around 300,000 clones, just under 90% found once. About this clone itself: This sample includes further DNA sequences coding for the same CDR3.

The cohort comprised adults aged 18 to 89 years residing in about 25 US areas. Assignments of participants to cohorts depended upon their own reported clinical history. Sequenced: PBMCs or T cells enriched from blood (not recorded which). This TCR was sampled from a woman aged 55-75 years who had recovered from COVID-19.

The CDR3 nucleotides are TGTGCCAGCAGTTTAGGGCCGTACAATGAGCAGTTCTTC. Residues: CASSLGPYNEQFF. The chain is built from TRBV12-3 or TRBV12-4 and TRBJ2-1; no clear D gene. CDR3 length: 13 residues. The ends were cut back, 1 base at V and 4 bases at J, with 5 bases in the middle.